Described below is a single T cell receptor (beta chain) sequence and its context. Its matching antigen is unknown. Trimming removed 7 bases at V and 0 bases at J, with 9 bases between. The CDR3 runs to 14 residues. Germline CDR1 and CDR2: MNHEY and SVGEGT. TCRdb analysed the reads with MiXCR anew, one entry per CDR3 protein. In the table there are about 570,000 distinct CDR3 sequences, roughly 43% of which are singletons. This sample was included in a study of T cell repertoires in cytomegalovirus infection. Across the study: HLA-B-restricted CMV epitopes that are well studied, plus recently identified HLA-C-restricted ones, were used by the study. Public TCR beta signatures marked donors with CMV infection and the matching HLA. Overall study results and limits: There were HLA-C-restricted CMV-specific TCR beta clonotypes dominating the ex vivo response. Pooled public TCR beta family frequency picked out CMV carriers with the relevant HLA.

The material sequenced was cultured PBMCs, taken from culture after CMV antigen stimulation. The chain joins TRBV6-2 or TRBV6-3 to TRBJ2-2; D call uncertain. This clonotype originated in a human donor in good health (CMV status not recorded). Some clones in this sample may be carry-over from other donors' samples. The CDR3 DNA is TGTGCCAGCATAGCCTGGGCGAACACCGGGGAGCTGTTTTTT. This encodes CASIAWANTGELFF.